The 15 T cell receptor beta chains reported below all come from one sample, sequenced in a study of blood T cell repertoires in COVID-19 (dated by TCRdb to the early 2020s). The library was generated by the immunoSEQ multiplex PCR assay. In TCRdb, the immuneACCESS table is reduced to in-frame sequences with V and J assigned. These tables do not hold every clone; where another copy was compared, an unresolved V gene accounts for under half, and the others remain unexplained. In all, the sample holds 400,000 to 500,000 clones, and 88% of those were seen once. 1.8% of the sample is taken by the ten largest. Sequenced material: PBMCs or T cells enriched from blood (not recorded which). These TCRs come from a woman aged 40 to 55 who had recovered from COVID-19.

The chain employs TRBV12-3 or TRBV12-4 and TRBJ2-7; tentatively, D is TRBD2 (6 bases). V lost 8 bases and J 0 bases, leaving 8 bases between the germline ends. This CDR3 has 12 amino acids. DNA for the CDR3: TGTGCCAGCGCCGGGAGCTCCTACGAGCAGTACTTC. Translating it yields CASAGSSYEQYF.

CDR3 protein: CASSFTGTGYTF. For the CDR3, the DNA is TGCGCCAGCAGCTTCACAGGTACTGGCTACACCTTC. The V and J genes are TRBV5-1 and TRBJ1-2, with D tentatively TRBD1 (5 bases). Germline CDR1 SGHRS, CDR2 YFSETQ. The V end was cut by 2 bases, the J end by 7 bases, with 9 bases between. This CDR3 has 12 amino acids.

This clone appeared once. The chain combines TRBV24-1 with TRBJ2-2; D may be TRBD1 (6 bases). The CDR3 is made up of 17 amino acids. V dropped 0 bases and J dropped 6 bases, with 16 bases sitting between them. Germline loops: CDR1 KGHDR, CDR2 SFDVKD. Written as DNA, the CDR3 is TGTGCCACCAGTGATTTGACACAGGGACCTCGGGCCGGGGAGCTGTTTTTT. This sequence encodes CATSDLTQGPRAGELFF.

This chain connects TRBV11-3 to TRBJ1-1, with no clear D. V lost 4 bases and J 1 base, leaving 10 bases between the germline ends. The germline V gene has CDR1 SGHNT and CDR2 YENEEA. The CDR3 runs to 14 residues. The CDR3 sequence is CASSSLTPNTEAFF. CDR3 coding DNA: TGTGCCAGCAGCTCATTAACACCGAACACTGAAGCTTTCTTT.

V usage is TRBV7-9 and J usage is TRBJ2-1; TRBD2 matches 12 bases. Looked up from germline, CDR1 is SEHNR and CDR2 is FQNEAQ (reference sequence). The CDR3 extends over 15 amino acids. V lost 5 bases, J lost 7 bases, and 6 bases stayed unmatched. CDR3 residues: CASSRLAGDGNEQFF. The CDR3 DNA reads as TGTGCCAGCAGCCGACTAGCGGGAGATGGTAATGAGCAGTTCTTC.

The genes are TRBV30 and TRBJ2-7; D is perhaps TRBD1 (6 bases). The germline V gene has CDR1 GTSNPN and CDR2 SVGIG (reference sequence). The CDR3 consists of 13 residues. The V end was cut by 4 bases, the J end by 3 bases, with 13 bases between. CDR3 residues: CAWNTGLNYEQYF. CDR3 nucleotide sequence: TGTGCCTGGAATACAGGGCTAAACTACGAGCAGTACTTC.

In regard to this clone: This specimen includes other DNA sequences encoding the same CDR3. The chain is built from TRBV9 and TRBJ2-3; maybe TRBD2 (6 bases). Trimming left V 2 bases short and J 6 bases short, with 10 bases between. The CDR3 runs 13 residues. Germline V gene data show CDR1 as SGDLS and CDR2 as YYNGEE. CDR3 region: CASSVTGTDTQYF. CDR3 nucleotides: TGTGCCAGCAGCGTCACCGGGACTGATACGCAGTATTTT.

V is TRBV6-5 and J is TRBJ1-1, with 7 bases aligning to TRBD1. CDR3 length: 15 residues. Germline CDR1 and CDR2: MNHEY and SVGAGI. V was pared by 6 bases and J by 1 base, with 8 bases of the junction left unmatched. The CDR3, as DNA: TGTGCCAGCAGCCCGCCAGGGGGAGGGAACACTGAAGCTTTCTTT. It codes for CASSPPGGGNTEAFF.

The chain carries TRBV5-1 and TRBJ1-2; D is unclear. The V gene lost 0 bases and the J gene lost 6 bases, with 18 bases spanning the gap. The CDR3 loop spans 16 amino acids. Looked up from germline, CDR1 is SGHRS and CDR2 is YFSETQ. CDR3 loop: CASSLASQASRDGYTF. In nucleotides, the CDR3 is TGCGCCAGCAGCTTGGCCAGCCAGGCTTCGAGGGATGGCTACACCTTC. Variable domain in full (rest from reference TRBV5-1 and TRBJ1-2): KAGVTQTPRYLIKTRGQQVTLSCSPISGHRSVSWYQQTPGQGLQFLFEYFSETQRNKGNFPGRFSGRQFSNSRSEMNVSTLELGDSALYLCASSLASQASRDGYTFGSGTRLTVV.

The V and J genes are TRBV6-2 or TRBV6-3 and TRBJ1-2, with D possibly matching TRBD1 (5 bases). V shed 2 bases and J shed 0 bases, with 13 bases lying between them. The germline V gene has CDR1 MNHEY and CDR2 SVGEGT. The CDR3 has 16 residues. CDR3 sequence (DNA): TGTGCCAGCAGTTACCCACTACCGACAGCTAACTATGGCTACACCTTC. Its translation is CASSYPLPTANYGYTF.

The V gene is TRBV4-1, the J gene TRBJ2-1, with D perhaps matching TRBD1 (6 bases). The germline V and J ends were trimmed by 0 bases and 15 bases, with 15 bases remaining between them. The CDR3 is 13 residues long. The V gene's germline CDR1 is MGHRA and CDR2 YSYEKL. In nucleotides, the CDR3 is TGCGCCAGCAGCCAAGATATAGAAAGGGGGACGTTCTTC. Amino acid sequence: CASSQDIERGTFF.

Notes on this clone: Other nucleotide sequences from this sample produce the same CDR3. The J gene is TRBJ1-5, the V gene TRBV18; D not certain. V was shortened by 4 bases and J by 3 bases, with 7 bases between the two germline ends. The CDR3 covers 13 residues. Germline V CDR1 and CDR2: KGHSH, LQKENI. The CDR3 region is CASSQGANQPQHF. CDR3 sequence (DNA): TGTGCCAGCTCACAGGGAGCCAATCAGCCCCAGCATTTT.

On this clone: A junction end diverges from the germline sequence, so it may reflect a read error. The gene calls are TRBV7-7 and TRBJ2-3; weak D call: TRBD1 (6 bases). The CDR3 is 15 residues long. The germline V gene has CDR1 SSHAT and CDR2 FNYEAQ (reference sequence). CDR3 in DNA: TGTGCTAGCAGCTTACGAGGGGGATACACAGATACGCAGTATTTT. This gives the protein CASSLRGGYTDTQYF. The entire variable domain, with the rest obtained from reference TRBV7-7 and TRBJ2-3, is as follows: GAGVSQSPRYKVTKRGQDVTLRCDPISSHATLYWYQQALGQGPEFLTYFNYEAQPDKSGLPSDRFSAERPEGSISTLTIQRTEQRDSAMYRCASSLRGGYTDTQYFGPGTRLTVL.

V usage is TRBV21-1 and J usage is TRBJ2-7; TRBD1, as called in the table, went unchecked against the DNA. TRBV21-1 has pseudogene status. This CDR3 has 15 amino acids. The CDR3 nucleotides are TGTGCCAGCAGCAAACGACAGGGAGACCCCTACGAGCAGTACTTC. Protein product: CASSKRQGDPYEQYF.

The chain employs TRBV27 and TRBJ2-6, with D tentatively TRBD1 (6 bases). The CDR3 loop spans 20 amino acids. V gave up 7 bases and J gave up 3 bases, with 28 bases separating them. From germline, CDR1 is MNHEY and CDR2 SMNVEV (reference sequence). The CDR3 here is CASTQEGESQSLNGANVLTF. The DNA for the CDR3 is TGTGCCAGCACCCAAGAGGGGGAGTCCCAGTCTCTGAATGGGGCCAACGTCCTGACTTTC.